These T cell receptor beta chains were read from a single sample in a study of cytomegalovirus exposure and HLA in healthy donors. Measured with immunoSEQ multiplex PCR; TCRdb has only the in-frame clones, and not every one. The sample yields about 280,000 clones, roughly 88% seen once. Sequencing used PBMCs. These receptors all stem from a woman younger than 30 in good health and CMV-seronegative. CDR3s include the opening cysteine and the closing phenylalanine or tryptophan. The D gene is left open where the match is weak. The size entry is marked missing in some rows and otherwise reads once, few, many or a size class.

TRBV5-4	TRBJ2-2	NA	TRBD2	TGTGCCAGCAGCTCGCCCCCCATGGCGGGAGGGGTCGGGGAGCTGTTTTTT	CASSSPPMAGGVGELFF
TRBV11-2	TRBJ2-5	NA	TRBD2	TGTGCCAGCAGCTTACCCGGACTAGCGGGTCATGGGACCCAGTACTTC	CASSLPGLAGHGTQYF
TRBV19	TRBJ2-5	few	NA	TGTGCCAGTAGTATAGGCCTAGCAGAGACCCAGTACTTC	CASSIGLAETQYF
TRBV11-2	TRBJ2-7	NA	TRBD2	TGTGCCAGCAGCCGGCCGCGGGAGGGGTTCTACGAGCAGTACTTC	CASSRPREGFYEQYF
TRBV6-5	TRBJ1-5	NA	NA	TGTGCCAGCAGTTACTCGCAGGGGAAGCCCCAGCATTTT	CASSYSQGKPQHF
TRBV5-5	TRBJ2-7	NA	TRBD1	TGTGCCAAGAGGACAGGGTGGGAGCAGTACTTC	CAKRTGWEQYF
TRBV9	TRBJ2-2	NA	TRBD2	TGTGCCAGCAGCGTAGCTGGGCTAGCGGGAGGGCCGCGCACCGGGGAGCTGTTTTTT	CASSVAGLAGGPRTGELFF
TRBV7-9	TRBJ2-5	NA	NA	TGTGCCAGCAGCTTAGTAAGGGGGTCCCCCCAAGAGACCCAGTACTTC	CASSLVRGSPQETQYF
TRBV27	TRBJ2-1	once	NA	TGTGCCAGCAGTTTACTGCCCCGGGACTGGAATAACAATGAGCAGTTCTTC	CASSLLPRDWNNNEQFF
TRBV28	TRBJ2-1	NA	NA	TGTGCCAGCAGCCGCGCGGGGGATACAGGGGAGCAGTTCTTC	CASSRAGDTGEQFF
TRBV28	TRBJ2-7	once	NA	TGTGCCAGCAGTTTGGGCAGGTTATTCTCCTACGAGCAGTACTTC	CASSLGRLFSYEQYF
TRBV6-5	TRBJ2-7	NA	TRBD1	TGTGCCAGCAGTAAAAACCGGGACAGGGTCGACGAGCAGTACTTC	CASSKNRDRVDEQYF
TRBV27	TRBJ2-7	NA	TRBD2	TGTGCCAGCAGTTTATGGGGCGGGACTAGCGGGGCTTACGAGCAGTACTTC	CASSLWGGTSGAYEQYF
TRBV7-3	TRBJ1-1	NA	NA	TGTGCCAGCAGCTTAACAGGGAGCACGGAAGCTTTCTTT	CASSLTGSTEAFF
TRBV10-3	TRBJ1-3	NA	NA	TGTGCCATCCAGGGGATTTCTGGAAACACCATATATTTT	CAIQGISGNTIYF
TRBV7-3	TRBJ2-3	NA	TRBD1	TGTGCCAGCAGAGAAGGGGGCGCGGGAGATACGCAGTATTTT	CASREGGAGDTQYF
TRBV18	TRBJ2-5	NA	TRBD1	TGTGCCACCACACCGGACAGGGAAGAGACCCAGTACTTC	CATTPDREETQYF
TRBV28	TRBJ1-2	once	NA	TGTGCCTCAATCCCGGTCGGAGGATTGAGCTATGGCTACACCTTC	CASIPVGGLSYGYTF
TRBV12-1	TRBJ2-7	NA	NA	TGTGCCAGCAGCCCCCTTCCCTGTGGACAGGGAACCTACGAGCAGTACTTC	CASSPLPCGQGTYEQYF
TRBV14	TRBJ2-7	NA	NA	TGTGCCAGCAGCCAAGTACACGGGAGAGGCTACGAGCAGTACTTC	CASSQVHGRGYEQYF
TRBV6-5	TRBJ2-5	NA	TRBD1	TGTGCCAGCAGTTACTCTGGCAGGGGGCGGGAGACCCAGTACTTC	CASSYSGRGRETQYF
TRBV19	TRBJ2-1	NA	TRBD2	TGTGCCAGTAGTGAAGTCCTTGGGGGGGGCTACAATGAGCAGTTCTTC	CASSEVLGGGYNEQFF
TRBV27	TRBJ1-1	NA	TRBD1	TGTGCCAGCAGTAAAGACAGGGCGATGAACACTGAAGCTTTCTTT	CASSKDRAMNTEAFF
TRBV28	TRBJ1-2	NA	NA	TGTGCCAGCAGTTTAACTAAAGGAGGCTACACCTTC	CASSLTKGGYTF